Listed below are T cell receptor beta chains from one sample, sequenced in a study of human T cells and chemical hapten exposure. TCRdb reprocessed the RACE reads via MiXCR and lists one record per CDR3 protein. The profile shows under 200,000 distinct CDR3 sequences, just under 30% of them singletons. The starting material was whole blood, obtained in connection with sensitization to the hapten diphenylcyclopropenone (DPC). All receptors derive from a woman under 40 with alopecia areata. Some clones in this sample may be carry-over from other donors' samples. CDR3s include the opening cysteine and the closing phenylalanine or tryptophan. The order of the fields is V gene, clone size, CDR3 length, D gene, J gene, CDR3 protein, CDR3 DNA. The D gene is left open where the match is weak. A clone size is listed for some rows: how often the clone was seen (once, few, many), or a class if it is expanded.

TRBV4-2	few	16	.	TRBJ2-2	CASSQDQGKEAGELFF	TGTGCCAGCAGCCAAGATCAAGGGAAAGAGGCCGGGGAGCTGTTTTTT
TRBV28	.	17	TRBD1	TRBJ1-6	CASGKRQGSSYNSPLHF	TGTGCCAGCGGAAAGCGACAGGGAAGCTCCTATAATTCACCCCTCCACTTT
TRBV28	few	16	.	TRBJ1-6	CASSSIEGSYNSPLHF	TGTGCCAGCAGTTCAATAGAGGGCTCCTATAATTCACCCCTCCACTTT
TRBV18	once	14	TRBD1	TRBJ2-7	CASSGRDRVYEQYF	TGTGCCAGCTCCGGCCGGGACAGGGTCTACGAGCAGTACTTC
TRBV12-3/TRBV12-4	.	13	TRBD1	TRBJ1-5	CASSLGGQQPQHF	TGTGCCAGCAGTTTAGGGGGACAGCAGCCCCAGCATTTT
TRBV6-5	.	18	.	TRBJ2-3	CASSRPISSGALGDTQYF	TGTGCCAGCAGCCGTCCCATTAGCTCCGGGGCACTGGGAGATACGCAGTATTTT
TRBV6-5	few	14	.	TRBJ1-3	CASSPGYSGNTIYF	TGTGCCAGCAGCCCAGGATACTCTGGAAACACCATATATTTT
TRBV27	few	13	.	TRBJ1-5	CASSLQGRQPQHF	TGTGCCAGCAGTCTTCAAGGACGTCAGCCCCAGCATTTT
TRBV5-1	few	13	.	TRBJ1-1	CASSIREETEAFF	TGCGCCAGCAGCATAAGGGAGGAGACTGAAGCTTTCTTT
TRBV29-1	few	13	TRBD1	TRBJ1-4	CSVTGATNEKLFF	TGCAGCGTGACAGGGGCCACTAATGAAAAACTGTTTTTT
TRBV20-1	.	15	.	TRBJ2-5	CSANSGEVSQETQYF	TGCAGTGCTAACAGTGGGGAGGTCTCCCAAGAGACCCAGTACTTC
TRBV2	.	13	.	TRBJ1-5	CASSVAGEQPQHF	TGTGCCAGCAGTGTGGCAGGGGAACAGCCCCAGCATTTT
TRBV20-1	.	14	.	TRBJ2-6	CSAGQSSGANVLTF	TGCAGTGCTGGACAAAGCTCTGGGGCCAACGTCCTGACTTTC
TRBV7-2	.	16	TRBD2	TRBJ2-7	CASSPRGAGGTYEQYF	TGTGCCAGCAGCCCTAGGGGTGCGGGAGGAACCTACGAGCAGTACTTC
TRBV7-9	few	15	.	TRBJ1-6	CASSSLGGQNSPLHF	TGTGCCAGCAGCTCACTGGGGGGGCAGAATTCACCCCTCCACTTT
TRBV4-3	.	18	TRBD1	TRBJ2-4	CASSQEGRGGVSKNIQYF	TGCGCCAGCAGCCAAGAGGGTAGAGGGGGCGTCTCCAAAAACATTCAGTACTTC
TRBV21-1	.	15	.	TRBJ2-2	CASSKRREGTGELFF	TGTGCCAGCAGCAAAAGGCGGGAGGGCACCGGGGAGCTGTTTTTT
TRBV29-1	.	16	.	TRBJ2-1	CSVDEPGTGPYNEQFF	TGCAGCGTTGATGAACCCGGGACGGGTCCCTACAATGAGCAGTTCTTC
TRBV6-5	many	13	.	TRBJ2-7	CASSQIQGDEQYF	TGTGCCAGCAGCCAAATTCAGGGTGACGAGCAGTACTTC
TRBV7-3	few	13	TRBD1	TRBJ2-5	CASSLGQGQTQYF	TGTGCCAGCAGCCTGGGACAGGGTCAGACCCAGTACTTC
TRBV5-1	.	15	TRBD2	TRBJ2-3	CASSLSGSLPDTQYF	TGCGCCAGCAGCTTGAGCGGGAGCCTCCCAGATACGCAGTATTTT
TRBV10-3	many	13	.	TRBJ1-1	CAISGGPRTEAFF	TGTGCCATCAGTGGGGGACCCCGGACTGAAGCTTTCTTT